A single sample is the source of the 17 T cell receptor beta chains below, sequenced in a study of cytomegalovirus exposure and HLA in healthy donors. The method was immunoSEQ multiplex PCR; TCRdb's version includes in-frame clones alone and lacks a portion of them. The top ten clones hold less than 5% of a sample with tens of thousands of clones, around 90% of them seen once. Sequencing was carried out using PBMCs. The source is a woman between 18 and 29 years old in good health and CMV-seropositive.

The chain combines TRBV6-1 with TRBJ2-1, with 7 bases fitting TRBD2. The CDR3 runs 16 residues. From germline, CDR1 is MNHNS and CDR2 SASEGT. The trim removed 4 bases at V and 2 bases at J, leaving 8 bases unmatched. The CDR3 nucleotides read TGTGCCAGCAGTGGCTCCCTAGCGGCTACCTACAATGAGCAGTTCTTC. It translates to CASSGSLAATYNEQFF.

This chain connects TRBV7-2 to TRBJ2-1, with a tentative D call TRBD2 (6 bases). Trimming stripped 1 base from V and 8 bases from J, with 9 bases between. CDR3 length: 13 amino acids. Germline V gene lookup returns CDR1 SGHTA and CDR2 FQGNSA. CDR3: CASSLGGGDEQFF. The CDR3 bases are TGTGCCAGCAGCTTAGGTGGAGGGGATGAGCAGTTCTTC.

The CDR3 spells CSVVSDRGRSQETQYF. CDR3 DNA sequence: TGCAGCGTTGTATCGGACAGGGGGCGATCCCAAGAGACCCAGTACTTC. The chain has TRBV29-1 and TRBJ2-5; 11 bases line up with TRBD1. Germline values: CDR1 SQVTM, CDR2 ANQGSEA. The CDR3 spans 16 residues. The V gene end was trimmed by 4 bases and the J gene end by 1 base; junction bases not matched to a gene: 8.

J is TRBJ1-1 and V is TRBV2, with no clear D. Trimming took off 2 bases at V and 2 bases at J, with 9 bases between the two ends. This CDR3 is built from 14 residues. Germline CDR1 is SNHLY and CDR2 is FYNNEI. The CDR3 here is CASSEPPKNTEAFF. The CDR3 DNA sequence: TGTGCCAGCAGTGAACCCCCAAAAAACACTGAAGCTTTCTTT.

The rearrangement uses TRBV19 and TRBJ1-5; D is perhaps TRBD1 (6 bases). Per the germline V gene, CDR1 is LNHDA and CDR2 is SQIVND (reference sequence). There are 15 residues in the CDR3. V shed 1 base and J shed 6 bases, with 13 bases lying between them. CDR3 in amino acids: CASSIAGRGSQPQHF. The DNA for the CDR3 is TGTGCCAGTAGTATAGCAGGCAGGGGAAGTCAGCCCCAGCATTTT.

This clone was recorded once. Here the CDR3 reads CASSPGPGLAEQYF. Here the CDR3 DNA reads TGCGCCAGCAGCCCCGGACCGGGACTCGCCGAGCAGTACTTC. The chain recombines TRBV4-3 with TRBJ2-7; tentatively, D is TRBD2 (6 bases). Per the germline V gene, CDR1 is LGHNA and CDR2 is YSLEER. This CDR3 contains 14 residues. V dropped 4 bases and J dropped 6 bases, with 16 bases sitting between them.

The CDR3 DNA is TGTGCCAGCAGCCAAGACCGGCGGGAGGATTCCCACAATGAGCAGTTCTTC. Its protein product is CASSQDRREDSHNEQFF. The chain carries TRBV4-2 and TRBJ2-1, with 8 bases lining up with TRBD2. Germline assignment: CDR1 LGHNA and CDR2 YNFKEQ. Losses at the gene ends were 0 bases for V and 5 bases for J; bases not matched to a gene: 9. There are 17 residues in the CDR3.

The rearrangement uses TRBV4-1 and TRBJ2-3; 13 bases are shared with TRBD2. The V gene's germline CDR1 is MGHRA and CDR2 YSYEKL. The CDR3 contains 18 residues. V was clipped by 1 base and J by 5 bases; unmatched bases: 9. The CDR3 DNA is TGCGCCAGCAGCCAAGGGCCCGGGACTAGCGGGAAAAGAGATACGCAGTATTTT. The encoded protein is CASSQGPGTSGKRDTQYF.

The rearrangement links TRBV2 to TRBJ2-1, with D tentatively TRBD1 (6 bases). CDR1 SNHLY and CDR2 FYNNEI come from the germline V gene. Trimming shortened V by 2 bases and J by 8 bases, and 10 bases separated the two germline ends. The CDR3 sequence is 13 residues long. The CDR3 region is CASSETGIHEQFF. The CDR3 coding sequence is TGTGCCAGCAGTGAAACAGGGATCCATGAGCAGTTCTTC.

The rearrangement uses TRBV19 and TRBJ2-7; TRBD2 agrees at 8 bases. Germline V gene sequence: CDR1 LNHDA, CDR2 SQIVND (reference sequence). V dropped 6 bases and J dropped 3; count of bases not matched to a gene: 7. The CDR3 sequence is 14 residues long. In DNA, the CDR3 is TGTGCCAGTAGCGCGGGAGCGGGAGTCTACGAGCAGTACTTC. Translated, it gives CASSAGAGVYEQYF.

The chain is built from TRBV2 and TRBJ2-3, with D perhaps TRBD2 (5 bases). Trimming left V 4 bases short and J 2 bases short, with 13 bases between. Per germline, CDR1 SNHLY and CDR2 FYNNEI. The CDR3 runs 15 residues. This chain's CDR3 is CASSGWRAPTDTQYF. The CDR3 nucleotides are TGTGCCAGCAGTGGTTGGCGGGCTCCCACAGATACGCAGTATTTT.

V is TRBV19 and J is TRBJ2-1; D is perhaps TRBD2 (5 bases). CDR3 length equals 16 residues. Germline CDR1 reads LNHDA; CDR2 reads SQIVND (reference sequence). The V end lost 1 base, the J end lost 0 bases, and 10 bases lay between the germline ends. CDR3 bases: TGTGCCAGTAGTATAGGGACTTCTTACTCCTACAATGAGCAGTTCTTC. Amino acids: CASSIGTSYSYNEQFF.

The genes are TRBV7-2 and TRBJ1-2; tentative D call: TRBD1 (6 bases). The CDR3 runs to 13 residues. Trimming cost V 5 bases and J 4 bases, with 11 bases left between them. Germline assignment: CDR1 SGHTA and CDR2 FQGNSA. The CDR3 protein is CASSHREGYGYTF. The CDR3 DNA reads TGTGCCAGCAGCCACAGGGAGGGCTATGGCTACACCTTC.

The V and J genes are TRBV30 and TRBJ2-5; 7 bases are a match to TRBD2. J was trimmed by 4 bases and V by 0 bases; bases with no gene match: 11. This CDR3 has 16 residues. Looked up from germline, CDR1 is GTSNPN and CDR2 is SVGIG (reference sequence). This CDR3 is CAWSVVGGRGRETQYF. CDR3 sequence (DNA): TGTGCCTGGAGTGTTGTGGGCGGGAGAGGTCGAGAGACCCAGTACTTC.

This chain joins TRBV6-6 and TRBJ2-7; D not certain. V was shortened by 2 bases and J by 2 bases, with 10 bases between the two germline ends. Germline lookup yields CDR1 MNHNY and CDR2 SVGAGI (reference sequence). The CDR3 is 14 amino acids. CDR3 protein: CASSYRSQTYEQYF. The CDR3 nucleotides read TGTGCCAGCAGTTACAGGTCACAGACCTACGAGCAGTACTTC.

For the CDR3, the DNA is TGTGCCAGCACCATAGGGACAGGGGGTCAGCCCCAGCATTTT. Its translation is CASTIGTGGQPQHF. The chain couples TRBV2 to TRBJ1-5, with 11 bases aligning to TRBD1. CDR1 and CDR2 (germline): SNHLY, FYNNEI. Trimming took 7 bases from V and 6 from J; bases not matched to a gene: 5. The CDR3 contains 14 residues.

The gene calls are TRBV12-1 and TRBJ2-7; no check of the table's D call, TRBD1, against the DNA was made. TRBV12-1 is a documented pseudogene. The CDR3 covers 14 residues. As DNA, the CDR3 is TGTGCCAGCAGCTTTCGAGACAGGTTTTTCGAGCAGTACTTC. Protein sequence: CASSFRDRFFEQYF.